This T cell receptor beta chain appears in the sequencing data of a study of shared clonotypes between healthy human individuals. General observations from the study: An anticipated effect of sequencing depth on clonotype sharing among donors was recognized. Compared with memory subsets, naive subsets generally had larger estimated richness.

Germline CDR1 SGHRS, CDR2 YFSETQ. This CDR3 has 15 amino acids. With 4 bases removed from V and 1 base from J, the gap between germline ends came to 14 bases. How the authors handled the data: In the immunoSEQ data, sequences were junction-only and lacked quality scores, so filtering differed. The method was immunoSEQ multiplex PCR; TCRdb's version includes in-frame clones alone and lacks a portion of them. The V and J calls and clone size come from that table; D and trimming were worked out from the DNA. This sample has about 980,000 clones, with 60% to 85% found just once. Donors were Caucasian adults residing in Nashville, Tennessee, USA. To note about this clone: Its antigen is not identified.

The TCR originated in a man in his late teens or twenties in good health. The sequencing sample was made of memory CD4+ T cells sorted from blood. Subset defined: CD45RA-negative fraction. The J gene is TRBJ1-1, the V gene TRBV5-1, with no clear D. This CDR3 reads CASSPRTTGNTEAFF. The CDR3, as DNA: TGCGCCAGCAGCCCCCGGACGACGGGGAACACTGAAGCTTTCTTT. Looking up the rest from reference TRBV5-1 and TRBJ1-1 gives the full variable domain: KAGVTQTPRYLIKTRGQQVTLSCSPISGHRSVSWYQQTPGQGLQFLFEYFSETQRNKGNFPGRFSGRQFSNSRSEMNVSTLELGDSALYLCASSPRTTGNTEAFFGQGTRLTVV.